This T cell receptor (beta chain) is drawn from a study of blood T cell repertoires in COVID-19. Study summary: Sites in the United States, Italy and Spain provided acute and convalescent COVID-19 samples. Nucleic acid was either cDNA or gDNA, and it came from T cells, B-cell-depleted T cells, or PBMCs.

Authors' methods: Amplified reference gene primers provided the basis for estimating nucleated cell counts. Assay: immunoSEQ multiplex PCR; the TCRdb copy retains only in-frame clones and omits some. From that table come the V and J calls and clone size; the DNA was used to work out D and trimming. The sample has about 82,000 clones; about 83% are singletons. The CDR3 is 13 residues long. Per germline, CDR1 LGHDT and CDR2 YNNKEL (reference sequence). With 3 bases clipped from V and 7 bases from J, the junction kept 5 bases outside the gene matches. This clone was seen only once. Sequencing was carried out using peripheral blood. This chain joins TRBV3-1 (or the pseudogene TRBV3-2) and TRBJ1-1, with TRBD1 matching 7 bases. This clonotype originated in an older woman with acute or convalescent COVID-19. The CDR3 sequence: CASSQGQPYEAFF. CDR3 coding DNA: TGTGCCAGCAGCCAGGGACAGCCGTATGAAGCTTTCTTT.